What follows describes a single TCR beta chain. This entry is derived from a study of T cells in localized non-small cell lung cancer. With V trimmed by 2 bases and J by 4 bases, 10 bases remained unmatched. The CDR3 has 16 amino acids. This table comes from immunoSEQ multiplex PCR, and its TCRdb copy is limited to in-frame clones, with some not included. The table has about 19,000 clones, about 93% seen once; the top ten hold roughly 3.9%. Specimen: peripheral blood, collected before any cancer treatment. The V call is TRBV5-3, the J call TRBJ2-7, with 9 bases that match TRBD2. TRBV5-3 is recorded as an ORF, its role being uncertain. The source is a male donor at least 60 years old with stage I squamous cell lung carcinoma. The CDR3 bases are TGTGCCAGAAGCTTAAGACTAGCGGAAAAGAGGTACGAGCAGTACTTC. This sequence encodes CARSLRLAEKRYEQYF.